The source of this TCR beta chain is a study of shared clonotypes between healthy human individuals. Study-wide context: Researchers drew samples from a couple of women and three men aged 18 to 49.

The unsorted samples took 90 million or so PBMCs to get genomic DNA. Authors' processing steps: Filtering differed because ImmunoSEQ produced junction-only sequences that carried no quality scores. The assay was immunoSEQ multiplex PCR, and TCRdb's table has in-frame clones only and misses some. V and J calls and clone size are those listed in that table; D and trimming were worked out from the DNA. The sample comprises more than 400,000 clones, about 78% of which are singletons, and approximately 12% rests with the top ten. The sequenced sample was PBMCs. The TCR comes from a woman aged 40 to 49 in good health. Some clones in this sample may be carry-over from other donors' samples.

Written as DNA, the CDR3 is TGTGCCAGCAGTAGGGGGGGGTCCTACAATGAGCAGTTCTTC. Residues: CASSRGGSYNEQFF. The V and J genes are TRBV2 and TRBJ2-1; TRBD2 is a possible D gene (7 bases). Germline V gene sequence: CDR1 SNHLY, CDR2 FYNNEI. The CDR3 is made up of 14 amino acids. V lost 5 bases to trimming and J lost 1 base, with 9 bases between them.